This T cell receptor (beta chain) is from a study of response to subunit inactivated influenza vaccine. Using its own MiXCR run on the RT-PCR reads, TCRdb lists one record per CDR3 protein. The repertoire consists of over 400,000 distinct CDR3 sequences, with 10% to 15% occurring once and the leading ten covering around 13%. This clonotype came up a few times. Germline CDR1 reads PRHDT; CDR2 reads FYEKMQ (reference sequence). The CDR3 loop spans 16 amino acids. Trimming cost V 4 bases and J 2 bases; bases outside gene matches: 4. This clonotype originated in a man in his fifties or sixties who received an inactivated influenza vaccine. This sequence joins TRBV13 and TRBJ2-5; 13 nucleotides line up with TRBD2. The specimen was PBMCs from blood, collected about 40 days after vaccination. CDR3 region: CASSYRTSGRQETQYF. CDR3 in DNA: TGTGCCAGCAGCTACAGGACTAGCGGGAGACAAGAGACCCAGTACTTC.